The rows below give T cell receptor beta chains drawn from one sample of a study of T cells in Graves' hyperthyroidism and ophthalmopathy. TCRdb re-derived calls from the multiplex PCR reads in MiXCR, one entry per CDR3 protein. The data contain about 250,000 distinct CDR3 sequences, 22% of them singletons. Material for sequencing was blood. The receptor source for this set is a man aged 25 to 45 with Graves' ophthalmopathy. CDR3s include the opening cysteine and the closing phenylalanine or tryptophan. The order of the fields is V gene, clone size, J gene, D gene, CDR3 protein, CDR3 DNA. D genes are given only for firm matches. Not every row has a clone size; where given, it reads once, few, many or a size class.

>TRBV19|few|TRBJ2-5|NA
CASRSTHISQETQYF
TGTGCCAGTAGATCCACACACATTTCCCAAGAGACCCAGTACTTC
>TRBV28|many|TRBJ1-1|TRBD1
CASSLPTGSVAFF
TGTGCCAGCAGTTTGCCGACAGGGTCTGTAGCTTTCTTT
>TRBV2|many|TRBJ2-2|TRBD2
CASPAGGETGELFF
TGTGCCAGCCCAGCGGGAGGGGAGACCGGGGAGCTGTTTTTT
>TRBV30|NA|TRBJ1-3|NA
CAWSGKGSGNTIYF
TGTGCCTGGAGTGGTAAGGGGTCAGGAAACACCATATATTTT
>TRBV3-1|many|TRBJ2-3|TRBD1
CASSQGSDRGRTDTQYF
TGTGCCAGCAGCCAAGGGTCGGACAGGGGACGCACAGATACGCAGTATTTT
>TRBV28|NA|TRBJ2-7|TRBD2
CASSNSNLADYYEQYF
TGTGCCAGCAGCAACTCTAATCTAGCGGACTACTACGAGCAGTACTTC
>TRBV19|NA|TRBJ1-1|TRBD1
CASSAEQGETEAFF
TGTGCCAGTAGTGCGGAACAGGGGGAAACTGAAGCTTTCTTT
>TRBV19|many|TRBJ1-4|NA
CASKPRQSNEKLFF
TGTGCCAGTAAGCCGCGACAGTCTAATGAAAAACTGTTTTTT
>TRBV11-1|few|TRBJ2-7|TRBD2
CASSLKVWTSGSNEQYF
TGTGCCAGCAGCTTAAAGGTTTGGACTAGCGGGAGTAACGAGCAGTACTTC
>TRBV6-1|NA|TRBJ2-1|NA
CASSETVGNEQFF
TGTGCCAGCAGCGAGACAGTTGGCAATGAGCAGTTCTTC
>TRBV27|NA|TRBJ2-1|NA
CASSPEDKTYNEQFF
TGTGCCAGCAGCCCAGAGGACAAAACCTACAATGAGCAGTTCTTC
>TRBV5-4|NA|TRBJ2-7|NA
CASSRQRTGSYEQYF
TGTGCCAGCAGCCGACAGCGGACTGGCTCCTACGAGCAGTACTTC
>TRBV28|NA|TRBJ2-1|NA
CASSSAPGTYNEQFF
TGTGCCAGCAGTTCCGCCCCCGGGACCTACAATGAGCAGTTCTTC
>TRBV12-3/TRBV12-4|once|TRBJ1-4|NA
CASSLRRRENKKLFF
TGTGCCAGCAGTCTTAGACGGAGAGAAAATAAAAAACTGTTTTTT
>TRBV6-1|NA|TRBJ1-5|NA
CASSVGSWDGNQPQHF
TGTGCCAGCAGTGTAGGTTCGTGGGATGGGAATCAGCCCCAGCATTTT
>TRBV30|many|TRBJ1-3|NA
CAWRSPTRNTIYF
TGTGCCTGGAGATCCCCCACTCGAAACACCATATATTTT
>TRBV5-1|few|TRBJ2-7|NA
CASSLDSWVFYEQYF
TGCGCCAGCAGCTTGGATTCCTGGGTCTTCTACGAGCAGTACTTC
>TRBV14|NA|TRBJ2-5|NA
CASSHTRETQYF
TGTGCCAGCAGCCATACCCGGGAGACCCAGTACTTC
>TRBV28|many|TRBJ2-1|TRBD2
CASSLPGLAAPDEQFF
TGTGCCAGCAGTTTACCGGGACTAGCGGCCCCGGATGAGCAGTTCTTC
>TRBV27|NA|TRBJ2-7|NA
CASSRDLIKPYKQYF
TGTGCCAGCAGCCGGGACCTCATTAAACCCTACAAGCAGTACTTC
>TRBV9|NA|TRBJ2-3|NA
CASSPRGGRVGFTDTQYF
TGTGCCAGCAGCCCTAGAGGAGGGAGAGTCGGTTTCACAGATACGCAGTATTTT
>TRBV19|NA|TRBJ1-5|NA
CASSTFLGQRGQPQHF
TGTGCCAGTAGTACATTCCTAGGACAGCGAGGTCAGCCCCAGCATTTT
>TRBV11-2|few|TRBJ2-7|TRBD2
CASSSLAGAGIYEQYF
TGTGCCAGCAGCTCTCTAGCGGGAGCTGGGATCTACGAGCAGTACTTC
>TRBV20-1|many|TRBJ2-3|TRBD2
CSAGAASGRSDTQYF
TGCAGTGCCGGAGCGGCTAGCGGGAGAAGTGATACGCAGTATTTT
>TRBV4-2|NA|TRBJ1-2|TRBD1
CASSQDISGQNYGYTF
TGTGCCAGCAGCCAAGACATTTCGGGACAGAACTATGGCTACACCTTC
>TRBV28|many|TRBJ2-7|NA
CASMGGLWNEQYF
TGTGCCAGCATGGGGGGACTGTGGAACGAGCAGTACTTC
>TRBV3-1|few|TRBJ2-1|NA
CASSQDGNEQFF
TGTGCCAGCAGCCAAGATGGGAATGAGCAGTTCTTC
>TRBV6-1|NA|TRBJ2-7|NA
CASSPQAPSYEQYF
TGTGCCAGCAGCCCCCAGGCGCCATCCTACGAGCAGTACTTC
>TRBV29-1|NA|TRBJ2-5|NA
CSVERGSRETQYF
TGCAGCGTTGAAAGGGGGAGCCGGGAGACCCAGTACTTC
>TRBV12-3/TRBV12-4|few|TRBJ1-5|NA
CASSFGYSNQPQHF
TGTGCCAGCAGTTTCGGCTATAGCAATCAGCCCCAGCATTTT
>TRBV11-1|many|TRBJ2-7|NA
CASSLALDPTYEQYF
TGTGCCAGCAGCTTAGCTCTGGACCCAACCTACGAGCAGTACTTC
>TRBV7-3|NA|TRBJ2-2|NA
CASSPGDRTFQELLFF
TGTGCCAGCAGCCCGGGGGACAGAACTTTTCAGGAACTGCTGTTTTTT
>TRBV5-1|NA|TRBJ2-1|NA
CASSLTGVRDEQSF
TGCGCCAGCAGCTTAACGGGAGTACGTGATGAGCAGTCCTTC
>TRBV29-1|NA|TRBJ2-3|TRBD1
CSVARQGADTQYF
TGCAGCGTTGCTCGTCAGGGGGCAGATACGCAGTATTTT
>TRBV6-1|few|TRBJ1-2|NA
CASSYWRTQDNYGYTF
TGTGCCAGCAGTTATTGGCGGACCCAGGATAACTATGGCTACACCTTC
>TRBV24-1|few|TRBJ2-7|NA
CATSYPSTGRRHEQYF
TGTGCCACCAGCTATCCCTCAACCGGACGGAGGCACGAGCAGTACTTC
>TRBV11-2|many|TRBJ2-7|NA
CASSPTGRRRGSLYEQYF
TGTGCCAGCAGCCCCACCGGCCGGCGCCGGGGCTCTCTCTACGAGCAGTACTTC
>TRBV9|many|TRBJ2-7|NA
CASSVSDNSYEQYF
TGTGCCAGCAGCGTATCCGACAACTCCTACGAGCAGTACTTC
>TRBV19|few|TRBJ2-1|TRBD2
CASSILAGDGYNEQFF
TGTGCCAGTAGTATACTAGCGGGAGACGGTTACAATGAGCAGTTCTTC
>TRBV3-1|many|TRBJ1-2|NA
CASSQDERAKGYTF
TGTGCCAGCAGCCAAGATGAACGGGCCAAGGGCTACACCTTC
>TRBV28|NA|TRBJ1-2|TRBD1
CASSVPQGKNYGYTF
TGTGCCAGCAGTGTCCCACAGGGGAAGAACTATGGCTACACCTTC
>TRBV14|once|TRBJ2-5|NA
CASSRRGLASGYAETQYF
TGTGCCAGCAGCCGAAGGGGGCTGGCTAGCGGATACGCCGAGACCCAGTACTTC
>TRBV28|many|TRBJ1-3|NA
CASSPHSPLSGNTIYF
TGTGCCAGCAGTCCCCATTCCCCCTTAAGTGGAAACACCATATATTTT
>TRBV30|many|TRBJ1-6|NA
CAWRQGESPLHF
TGTGCCTGGAGGCAGGGTGAATCACCCCTCCACTTT
>TRBV6-5|few|TRBJ1-1|NA
CASSYGQKGTEAFF
TGTGCCAGCAGTTACGGGCAGAAGGGCACTGAAGCTTTCTTT
>TRBV5-1|many|TRBJ1-1|TRBD1
CASSLAGQQAFF
TGCGCCAGCAGCTTGGCGGGACAGCAAGCTTTCTTT
>TRBV20-1|NA|TRBJ2-1|TRBD1
CSATKTGFYNEQFF
TGCAGTGCTACCAAGACAGGGTTCTACAATGAGCAGTTCTTC
>TRBV7-3|NA|TRBJ2-1|NA
CASKADQSYNEQFF
TGTGCCAGCAAGGCGGACCAATCCTACAATGAGCAGTTCTTC
>TRBV5-6|few|TRBJ1-2|TRBD1
CASSLLGQSHGYTF
TGTGCCAGCAGCTTGTTGGGACAGAGCCATGGCTACACCTTC
>TRBV12-3/TRBV12-4|NA|TRBJ2-3|NA
CASSFMLDTQYF
TGTGCCAGCAGTTTTATGTTAGATACGCAGTATTTT
>TRBV2|many|TRBJ2-7|NA
CASSEVLGTPRQYF
TGTGCCAGCAGTGAAGTCCTAGGGACTCCACGGCAGTACTTC
>TRBV2|many|TRBJ2-1|TRBD2
CASSRTSGPTEQFF
TGTGCCAGCAGCCGGACTAGCGGGCCGACCGAGCAGTTCTTC
>TRBV12-5|NA|TRBJ1-1|TRBD1
CASGLVDGQGLWRGMKAFF
TGTGCTAGTGGTTTGGTAGACGGACAGGGGTTGTGGAGGGGTATGAAAGCTTTCTTT
>TRBV18|NA|TRBJ2-5|TRBD2
CASSSIAGGFQETQYF
TGTGCCAGCTCGTCTATAGCGGGAGGGTTTCAAGAGACCCAGTACTTC
>TRBV12-3/TRBV12-4|NA|TRBJ1-1|TRBD1
CAGSPNRGGNTEAFF
TGTGCCGGCAGTCCAAACAGGGGAGGAAACACTGAAGCTTTCTTT